The clone carrying this TCR beta chain occurred a few times. The antigen remains unidentified. The source of the sample is a study of beta chain features in type 1 diabetes. Study at large: Cell yields, gender and age were similar in healthy donors and patients.

Findings and limits, study-wide: Compared with healthy donors, patients appeared to share more similar naive, central memory and regulatory TCRB repertoires. Small HLA sub-analyses could not settle whether HLA shapes TCRB rearrangement. For Type 1 diabetes patients, all four CD4+ subsets carried TCRB CDR3s that were moderately but significantly shorter.

The CDR3 has 14 amino acids. The V segment lost 6 bases and the J segment 5 bases; nucleotides outside the gene matches: 6. Looked up from germline, CDR1 is MNHEY and CDR2 is SVGAGI. What was sequenced were expressed TCRB transcripts, since all of the isolated RNA had been reverse transcribed. The data were produced by immunoSEQ multiplex PCR, yet TCRdb's version contains in-frame clones alone and is incomplete. The data hold hundreds of thousands of clones, with 7% to 9% observed a single time. The chain links TRBV6-5 to TRBJ2-5, with 10 bases matching TRBD2. Input material: central memory CD4+ T cells from blood. The clonotype originates from a woman younger than 30 in good health. The CDR3 protein is CASRSAGGGETQYF. The CDR3 DNA reads as TGTGCCAGCAGATCAGCGGGAGGGGGGGAGACCCAGTACTTC.